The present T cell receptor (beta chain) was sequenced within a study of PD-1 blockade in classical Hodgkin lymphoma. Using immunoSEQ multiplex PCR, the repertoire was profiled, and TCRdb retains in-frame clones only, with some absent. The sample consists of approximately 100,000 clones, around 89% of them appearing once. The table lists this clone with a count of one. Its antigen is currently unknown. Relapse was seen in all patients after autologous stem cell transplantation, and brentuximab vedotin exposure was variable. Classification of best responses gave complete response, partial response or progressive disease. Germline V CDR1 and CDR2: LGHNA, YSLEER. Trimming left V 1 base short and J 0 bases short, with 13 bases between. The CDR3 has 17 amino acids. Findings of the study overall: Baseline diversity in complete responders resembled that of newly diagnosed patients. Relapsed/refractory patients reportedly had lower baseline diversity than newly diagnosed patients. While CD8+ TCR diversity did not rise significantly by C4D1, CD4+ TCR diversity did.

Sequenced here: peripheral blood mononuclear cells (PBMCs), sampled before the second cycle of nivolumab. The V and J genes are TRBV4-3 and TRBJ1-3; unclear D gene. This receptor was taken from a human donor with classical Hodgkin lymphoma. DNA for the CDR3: TGCGCCAGCAGCCAAGGCGCTGGAGCTTACTCTGGAAACACCATATATTTT. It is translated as CASSQGAGAYSGNTIYF.